This T cell receptor beta chain is from a study of T-cell reconstitution after alpha-beta-depleted transplantation in children. The TCRbeta library incorporated unique molecular identifiers. TCRdb re-derived calls from the PCR reads in MiXCR, one entry per CDR3 protein. The sample has fewer than 550,000 distinct CDR3 sequences; over 9.5% are singletons. Trimming cost V 5 bases and J 8 bases; bases outside gene matches: 8. From germline, CDR1 is SEHNR and CDR2 FQNEAQ (reference sequence). The CDR3 sequence is 15 residues long. This clonotype was detected a few times. This specimen was PBMCs, mostly from graft donor cells, taken 180 days after TCRalphabeta/CD19-depleted stem cell transplant. The TCR sequence derives from a female patient between 2 and 10 years old who had a stem cell transplant for aplastic anemia, so the T cells may come from the graft donor. The rearrangement joins TRBV7-9 to TRBJ1-6, with 8 bases fitting TRBD1. CDR3 nucleotide sequence: TGTGCCAGCAGCCGGACAGGGCGCCCGTATTCACCCCTCCACTTT. Translated, it gives CASSRTGRPYSPLHF.